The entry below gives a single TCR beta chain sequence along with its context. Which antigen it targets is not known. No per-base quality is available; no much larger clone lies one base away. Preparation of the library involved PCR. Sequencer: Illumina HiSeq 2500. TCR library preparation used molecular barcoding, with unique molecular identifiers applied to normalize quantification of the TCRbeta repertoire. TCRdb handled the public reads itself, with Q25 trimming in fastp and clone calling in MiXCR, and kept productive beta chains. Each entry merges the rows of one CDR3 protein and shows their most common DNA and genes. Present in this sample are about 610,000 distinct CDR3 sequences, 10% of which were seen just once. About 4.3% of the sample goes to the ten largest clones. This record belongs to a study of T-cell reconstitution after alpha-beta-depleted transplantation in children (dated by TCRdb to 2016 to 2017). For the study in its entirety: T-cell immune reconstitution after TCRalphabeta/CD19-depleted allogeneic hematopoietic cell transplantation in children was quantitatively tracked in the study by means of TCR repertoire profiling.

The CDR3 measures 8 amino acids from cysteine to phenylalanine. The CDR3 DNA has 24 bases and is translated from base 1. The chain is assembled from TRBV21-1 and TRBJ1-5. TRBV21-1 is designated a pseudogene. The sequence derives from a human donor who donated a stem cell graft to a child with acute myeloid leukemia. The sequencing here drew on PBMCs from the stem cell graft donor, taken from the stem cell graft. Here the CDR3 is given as CASSKRHF. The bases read TGTGCCAGCAGCAAAAGGCATTTT.